A selection of T cell receptor beta chains follows, all from one sample in a study of blood T cell repertoires in COVID-19. Only in-frame clones appear in the TCRdb table, and some are missing; sequencing was by immunoSEQ multiplex PCR. Found here are about 270,000 clones, 70% to 90% of them singletons; the top ten hold roughly 16%. The sequencing sample was made of PBMCs or T cells enriched from blood (not recorded which). Every receptor here comes from a man between 18 and 29 years old who had recovered from COVID-19. Each CDR3 is given with its conserved first and last residue. Each record gives: D gene, J gene, V gene, clone size, CDR3 DNA, CDR3 protein. D genes are given only for firm matches. The size entry is marked missing in some rows and otherwise reads once, few, many or a size class.

d_call: -; j_call: TRBJ2-2; v_call: TRBV28; clone_size: -; cdr3_nt: TGTGCCAGCAGAGATCCGGGACTCGGAAATAACACCGGGGAGCTGTTTTTT; cdr3_aa: CASRDPGLGNNTGELFF
d_call: -; j_call: TRBJ1-1; v_call: TRBV7-2; clone_size: -; cdr3_nt: TGTGCCAGCAGCGCCGGGGGGACGGTGAACACTGAAGCTTTCTTT; cdr3_aa: CASSAGGTVNTEAFF
d_call: -; j_call: TRBJ1-3; v_call: TRBV5-6; clone_size: once; cdr3_nt: TGTGCCAGCGGTACAGCAGACTACCCACAGAGCTCTGGAAACACCATATATTTT; cdr3_aa: CASGTADYPQSSGNTIYF
d_call: -; j_call: TRBJ1-1; v_call: TRBV19; clone_size: -; cdr3_nt: TGTGCCAGTAGTTCCCTGCAGGGGCTTAACACTGAAGCTTTCTTT; cdr3_aa: CASSSLQGLNTEAFF
d_call: -; j_call: TRBJ1-1; v_call: TRBV5-5; clone_size: -; cdr3_nt: TGTGCCAGCAGCCTGGCCCCCATCAGGGAGGGCACTGAAGCTTTCTTT; cdr3_aa: CASSLAPIREGTEAFF
d_call: TRBD1; j_call: TRBJ2-1; v_call: TRBV10-1; clone_size: -; cdr3_nt: TGCGCCAGGGATGACACAGGGGCCGGCCTCAATGAGCAGTTCTTC; cdr3_aa: CARDDTGAGLNEQFF
d_call: -; j_call: TRBJ2-1; v_call: TRBV19; clone_size: -; cdr3_nt: TGTGCCAGTCATTCAACGGGAACCTTCTACAATGAGCAGTTCTTC; cdr3_aa: CASHSTGTFYNEQFF
d_call: TRBD1; j_call: TRBJ2-1; v_call: TRBV28; clone_size: once; cdr3_nt: TGTGCCAGCAGTCCGGACCCAGGAACAGGGGACAATGAGCAGTTCTTC; cdr3_aa: CASSPDPGTGDNEQFF
d_call: TRBD1; j_call: TRBJ2-5; v_call: TRBV19; clone_size: -; cdr3_nt: TGTGCCAGTAGATCACCGGGACAGCAAGAGACCCAGTACTTC; cdr3_aa: CASRSPGQQETQYF
d_call: -; j_call: TRBJ1-5; v_call: TRBV2; clone_size: -; cdr3_nt: TGTGCCAGCAGTACTACAGGGATTTATAGCAATCAGCCCCAGCATTTT; cdr3_aa: CASSTTGIYSNQPQHF
d_call: -; j_call: TRBJ2-7; v_call: TRBV30; clone_size: once; cdr3_nt: TGTGCCTGGAGACAGCAAAACTCCTACGAGCAGTACTTC; cdr3_aa: CAWRQQNSYEQYF
d_call: TRBD2; j_call: TRBJ2-2; v_call: TRBV7-2; clone_size: -; cdr3_nt: TGTGCCAGCAGCACCACTAGCGGATCGAACACCGGGGAGCTGTTTTTT; cdr3_aa: CASSTTSGSNTGELFF
d_call: -; j_call: TRBJ1-2; v_call: TRBV18; clone_size: -; cdr3_nt: TGTGCCAGCTCACCACCGGGCAGCTATGGCTACACCTTC; cdr3_aa: CASSPPGSYGYTF
d_call: TRBD1; j_call: TRBJ1-2; v_call: TRBV4-1; clone_size: -; cdr3_nt: TGCGCCAGCAGCCAAGAAACGATTAAACAGGGGTCGGATGGCTACACCTTC; cdr3_aa: CASSQETIKQGSDGYTF
d_call: TRBD2; j_call: TRBJ2-7; v_call: TRBV27; clone_size: -; cdr3_nt: TGTGCCAGCAGTCGGGGGACTAGCGGGGGCTACGAGCAGTACTTC; cdr3_aa: CASSRGTSGGYEQYF
d_call: TRBD1; j_call: TRBJ2-5; v_call: TRBV6-5; clone_size: -; cdr3_nt: TGTGCCAGCACCAAAGGGACAGGGGGCTGGGAGACCCAGTACTTC; cdr3_aa: CASTKGTGGWETQYF
d_call: -; j_call: TRBJ2-7; v_call: TRBV5-4; clone_size: -; cdr3_nt: TGTGCCAGCAGCTTGGTCGGGGCGGGATGGGGCGAGCAGTACTTC; cdr3_aa: CASSLVGAGWGEQYF
d_call: TRBD1; j_call: TRBJ2-7; v_call: TRBV2; clone_size: -; cdr3_nt: TGTGCCAGCAGTGACAGGGGGCTCGGGTACGAGCAGTACTTC; cdr3_aa: CASSDRGLGYEQYF
d_call: -; j_call: TRBJ1-4; v_call: TRBV7-9; clone_size: once; cdr3_nt: TGTGCCAGCAGCTTATCGAGCGTCCGCGGGGAAAAACTGTTTTTT; cdr3_aa: CASSLSSVRGEKLFF
d_call: -; j_call: TRBJ2-1; v_call: TRBV9; clone_size: -; cdr3_nt: TGTGCCAGCAGCGTCACTCTGGGCAGGGGCCCCCTCTCCTACAATGAGCAGTTCTTC; cdr3_aa: CASSVTLGRGPLSYNEQFF
d_call: -; j_call: TRBJ1-1; v_call: TRBV6-5; clone_size: -; cdr3_nt: TGTGCCAGCAGTTACCCAGACAGGATAAACACTGAAGCTTTCTTT; cdr3_aa: CASSYPDRINTEAFF
d_call: -; j_call: TRBJ2-5; v_call: TRBV2; clone_size: -; cdr3_nt: TGTGCCAGCAGTCTCCCTGGGGGGAGGTTTACTGGCGGGAAGCAAGAGACCCAGTACTTC; cdr3_aa: CASSLPGGRFTGGKQETQYF
d_call: -; j_call: TRBJ1-1; v_call: TRBV20-1; clone_size: few; cdr3_nt: TGCAGTGCCACGAGTAACACTGAAGCTTTCTTT; cdr3_aa: CSATSNTEAFF
d_call: -; j_call: TRBJ2-1; v_call: TRBV5-1; clone_size: -; cdr3_nt: TGCGCCAGCAGCTTGGGGGCTAGCCAGTACAATGAGCAGTTCTTC; cdr3_aa: CASSLGASQYNEQFF